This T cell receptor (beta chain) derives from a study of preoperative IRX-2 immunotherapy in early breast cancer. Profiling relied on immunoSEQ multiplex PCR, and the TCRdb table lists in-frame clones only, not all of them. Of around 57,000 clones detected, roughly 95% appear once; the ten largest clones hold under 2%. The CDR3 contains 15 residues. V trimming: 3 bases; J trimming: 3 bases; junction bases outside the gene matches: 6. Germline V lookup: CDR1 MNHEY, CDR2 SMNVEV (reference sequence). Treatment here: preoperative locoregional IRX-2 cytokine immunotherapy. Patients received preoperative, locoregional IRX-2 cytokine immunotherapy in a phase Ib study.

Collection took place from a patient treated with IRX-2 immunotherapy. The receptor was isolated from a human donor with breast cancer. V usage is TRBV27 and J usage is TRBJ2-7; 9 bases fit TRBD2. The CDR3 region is CASSFGSSGNYEQYF. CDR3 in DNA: TGTGCCAGCAGTTTCGGGTCTAGCGGGAACTACGAGCAGTACTTC.